This T cell receptor beta chain emerged from a study of T cells in Graves' hyperthyroidism and ophthalmopathy. Turning to the study itself: Initial diagnosis, before any treatment, was when peripheral blood was collected. Study-wide points: A model of 13 V-J pairs discriminated ophthalmopathy from stable hyperthyroidism. Ophthalmopathy onset followed model prediction by a median approximately 7 months.

The CDR3 covers 14 residues. Germline CDR1 SGDLS, CDR2 YYNGEE. V lost 6 bases to trimming and J lost 6 bases; unmatched junction nucleotides: 11. Duration under 3 months, a NOSPECS grade of at least 4, and a Clinical Activity Score of at least 3 characterized the ophthalmopathy patients. RNA transcripts were the template for amplifying TCR beta CDR3 regions. In the first-round RT-PCR of the TCR CDR3, the HTBI primer set was used. TCRdb re-called the multiplex PCR reads with MiXCR, one entry per CDR3 protein. The repertoire holds about 640,000 distinct CDR3 sequences, with about 14% as singletons. Notes on this clonotype: The antigen is undetermined.

The chain has TRBV9 and TRBJ2-5; 7 nucleotides align to TRBD2. The TCR comes from a woman between 50 and 59 years old with Graves' ophthalmopathy. Sequencing used blood. The CDR3 nucleotides are TGTGCCAGCAATGGGGGGGACCCAGGAAAGACCCAGTACTTC. Protein product: CASNGGDPGKTQYF.